The 32 T cell receptor beta chains reported below all come from one sample, sequenced in a study of T cells in Graves' hyperthyroidism and ophthalmopathy. Template material for amplifying TCR beta CDR3 regions consisted of RNA transcripts. Researchers ran a first-round RT-PCR on the TCR CDR3 using the HTBI primer set. TCRdb analysed the multiplex PCR reads with MiXCR anew, one entry per CDR3 protein. The sample lists around 180,000 distinct CDR3 sequences, around 15% seen once, with 25% to 30% in the top ten. The material sequenced was blood. The receptors were sampled from a woman between 45 and 60 years old with Graves' hyperthyroidism.

This clonotype was seen ten or more times. This sequence joins TRBV11-2 and TRBJ2-7; weak D call: TRBD2 (6 bases). Trimming cost V 1 base and J 2 bases, with 12 bases left between them. CDR3 size: 15 residues. The germline CDR1 and CDR2 sequences are SGHAT and FQNNGV. The CDR3 protein is CASSLVQTGAYEQYF. Written as DNA, the CDR3 is TGTGCCAGCAGCTTAGTGCAGACGGGGGCCTACGAGCAGTACTTC.

In this sample, this clonotype turned up a few times. A single base separates this from a much larger clone, so it may be a read error. This chain links TRBV13 with TRBJ2-3; D is undetermined. Germline lookup yields CDR1 PRHDT and CDR2 FYEKMQ (reference sequence). The CDR3 covers 12 residues. V lost 2 bases, J lost 4 bases, and 4 bases lay in between. The CDR3 protein is CASSLRADTQYF. In nucleotides, the CDR3 is TGTGCCAGCAGCTTACGTGCAGATACGCAGTATTTT.

This clonotype was recorded many times. The chain combines TRBV7-2 with TRBJ2-3, with D perhaps TRBD2 (5 bases). The length of the CDR3 is 16 residues. The germline V gene has CDR1 SGHTA and CDR2 FQGNSA. The V gene lost 1 base and the J gene lost 3 bases, with 14 bases spanning the gap. CDR3 residues: CASSLGAGLITDTQYF. Written as DNA, the CDR3 is TGTGCCAGCAGCTTAGGGGCGGGTTTGATAACAGATACGCAGTATTTT.

This clonotype appeared many times. The chain is built from TRBV28 and TRBJ1-1; D is uncertain. The V end lost 6 bases, the J end lost 9 bases, and 14 bases lay between the germline ends. CDR3 length: 12 residues. The germline CDR1 and CDR2 sequences are MDHEN and SYDVKM. The CDR3 protein is CASSSARLQAFF. The CDR3 nucleotides are TGTGCCAGCAGCTCGGCCAGATTGCAAGCTTTCTTT.

This clonotype was recorded at least ten times. The chain couples TRBV12-3 or TRBV12-4 to TRBJ2-2; D may match TRBD1 or TRBD2 (6 bases each). V gave up 3 bases and J gave up 0 bases, with 20 bases separating them. CDR3 length: 19 amino acids. CDR3 nucleotides: TGTGCCAGCAGTTTGAGCAGGGGACTGACACGCGCGAACACCGGGGAGCTGTTTTTT. Its translation: CASSLSRGLTRANTGELFF.

There are many counts of this clonotype. The chain employs TRBV14 and TRBJ2-3; a weak D match, TRBD2 (6 bases). The CDR3 consists of 15 residues. The V and J ends lost 2 bases and 6 bases respectively, with 15 bases between them. CDR1 SGHDN and CDR2 FVKESK come from the germline V gene. Written as DNA, the CDR3 is TGTGCCAGCAGCCAAACCGGGGGAAACTCCGATACGCAGTATTTT. This encodes CASSQTGGNSDTQYF. The full variable domain, rest sourced from reference TRBV14 and TRBJ2-3, is EAGVTQFPSHSVIEKGQTVTLRCDPISGHDNLYWYRRVMGKEIKFLLHFVKESKQDESGMPNNRFLAERTGGTYSTLKVQPAELEDSGVYFCASSQTGGNSDTQYFGPGTRLTVL.

This clonotype was counted a single time. The chain recombines TRBV5-1 with TRBJ2-1; 8 bases map to TRBD2. Germline CDR1 reads SGHRS; CDR2 reads YFSETQ. The CDR3 is made up of 17 amino acids. The J segment lost 1 base and the V segment lost 0 bases, leaving 6 bases of the junction unmatched. This chain's CDR3 is CASSLARLAGSYNEQFF. The CDR3 DNA reads as TGCGCCAGCAGCTTGGCCCGGTTAGCGGGGTCCTACAATGAGCAGTTCTTC.

This clonotype was counted at least ten times. The rearrangement joins TRBV28 to TRBJ2-2; unclear D gene. Trimming cost V 5 bases and J 5 bases, with 12 bases left between them. The germline CDR1 and CDR2 sequences are MDHEN and SYDVKM. CDR3 length equals 14 residues. CDR3 loop: CASSPPTSTGELFF. In DNA, the CDR3 is TGTGCCAGCAGTCCCCCGACATCGACCGGGGAGCTGTTTTTT.

This clonotype was recorded many times. This chain connects TRBV5-1 to TRBJ2-1, with 8 bases lining up with TRBD1. Trimming cost V 5 bases and J 2 bases; bases outside gene matches: 6. Germline assignment: CDR1 SGHRS and CDR2 YFSETQ. The CDR3 runs 15 residues. The CDR3 sequence is CASREGTGAYNEQFF. The CDR3 nucleotides read TGCGCCAGCAGAGAAGGGACAGGAGCCTACAATGAGCAGTTCTTC.

This clonotype has only a few counts. J is TRBJ2-1 and V is TRBV7-8; the D call may be TRBD1 or TRBD2 (5 bases each). Germline V gene lookup returns CDR1 SGHVS and CDR2 FQNEAQ. V shed 9 bases and J shed 4 bases, with 13 bases lying between them. This CDR3 has 13 amino acids. CDR3 nucleotides: TGTGCCAGTGGGGACGACCCTTACAATGAGCAGTTCTTC. Translated, it gives CASGDDPYNEQFF.

The chain is built from TRBV11-2 and TRBJ2-3; possible D gene TRBD1, 6 bases. V lost 5 bases, J lost 0 bases, and 12 bases lay in between. The V gene's germline CDR1 is SGHAT and CDR2 FQNNGV. This CDR3 region has 15 residues. The CDR3 spells CASSSRTDSTDTQYF. Here the CDR3 DNA reads TGTGCCAGCAGCAGCCGGACAGATAGCACAGATACGCAGTATTTT. Looking up the rest from reference TRBV11-2 and TRBJ2-3 gives the full variable domain: EAGVAQSPRYKIIEKRQSVAFWCNPISGHATLYWYQQILGQGPKLLIQFQNNGVVDDSQLPKDRFSAERLKGVDSTLKIQPAKLEDSAVYLCASSSRTDSTDTQYFGPGTRLTVL.

The table lists this clonotype with many counts. V and J are TRBV28 and TRBJ1-5; 7 nucleotides match TRBD1. The germline CDR1 and CDR2 sequences are MDHEN and SYDVKM. The V gene end was trimmed by 6 bases and the J gene end by 5 bases; junction bases not matched to a gene: 10. The CDR3 length is 15 residues. CDR3 bases: TGTGCCAGCAGCCCTGAGGGACAGCCCCATCAGCCCCAGCATTTT. It translates to CASSPEGQPHQPQHF. Full variable domain (outside the CDR3, taken from reference TRBV28 and TRBJ1-5): DVKVTQSSRYLVKRTGEKVFLECVQDMDHENMFWYRQDPGLGLRLIYFSYDVKMKEKGDIPEGYSVSREKKERFSLILESASTNQTSMYLCASSPEGQPHQPQHFGDGTRLSIL.

At least ten counts were recorded for this clonotype. The rearrangement links TRBV27 to TRBJ2-7; D is undetermined. This CDR3 is built from 13 residues. The germline V gene has CDR1 MNHEY and CDR2 SMNVEV (reference sequence). Trimming cost V 3 bases and J 2 bases, with 8 bases left between them. CDR3 DNA: TGTGCCAGCAGTTTCCAAGGAACCTACGAGCAGTACTTC. Protein sequence: CASSFQGTYEQYF.

The sample holds many counts of this clonotype. An end of the junction differs from the germline gene, which may be a read error. The chain carries TRBV7-9 and TRBJ2-3; D perhaps matches TRBD2 (5 bases). In germline, CDR1 is SEHNR, CDR2 FQNEAQ (reference sequence). This CDR3 is built from 15 residues. The CDR3 loop reads CASSLAVGSTDTRYF. In nucleotides, the CDR3 is TGTGCCAGCAGCTTAGCGGTGGGGAGCACAGATACGCGGTATTTT.

This clonotype showed up many times. This chain links TRBV11-1 with TRBJ2-5, with D maybe TRBD2 (6 bases). V lost 4 bases to trimming and J lost 2 bases, with 14 bases between them. The CDR3 has 15 amino acids. CDR1 SGHAT and CDR2 FQDESV come from the germline V gene (reference sequence). As DNA, the CDR3 is TGTGCCAGCAGCTCAGAGGGACTCTCACAAGAGACCCAGTACTTC. This codes for CASSSEGLSQETQYF.

This clonotype was counted many times. This chain joins TRBV3-1 and TRBJ2-7; 10 bases agree with TRBD2. This CDR3 spans 15 amino acids. Germline lookup yields CDR1 LGHDT and CDR2 YNNKEL (reference sequence). The V segment lost 6 bases and the J segment 3 bases; nucleotides outside the gene matches: 8. CDR3 bases: TGTGCCAGCAGTCCTCTAGCGGGGGCACTCTACGAGCAGTACTTC. Protein: CASSPLAGALYEQYF.

This clonotype was detected many times. This rearrangement joins TRBV19 to TRBJ2-5, with 8 bases fitting TRBD2. This CDR3 is built from 19 residues. The trim removed 3 bases at V and 4 bases at J, leaving 19 bases unmatched. Germline V gene sequence: CDR1 LNHDA, CDR2 SQIVND (reference sequence). Here the CDR3 reads CASSIPTTAGGAVGETQYF. The DNA for the CDR3 is TGTGCCAGTAGTATCCCAACGACGGCGGGGGGTGCTGTTGGAGAGACCCAGTACTTC.

The rearrangement uses TRBV29-1 and TRBJ1-3, with D maybe TRBD1 (5 bases). The CDR3 contains 12 residues. Germline CDR1 SQVTM, CDR2 ANQGSEA. CDR3 DNA sequence: TGCGTCTCGGAGACAGATGGAAACACCATATATTTT. It translates to CVSETDGNTIYF.

The chain employs TRBV28 and TRBJ1-5; maybe TRBD1 (5 bases). CDR1 MDHEN and CDR2 SYDVKM come from the germline V gene. V lost 7 bases to trimming and J lost 7 bases, with 14 bases between them. The CDR3 is 13 amino acids. In nucleotides, the CDR3 is TGTGCCAGCAAACCTACCAGGGCCCAGCCCCAGCATTTT. Amino acids: CASKPTRAQPQHF.

V usage is TRBV4-3 and J usage is TRBJ1-1; 9 bases line up with TRBD1. The CDR3 is made up of 16 amino acids. The germline CDR1 and CDR2 sequences are LGHNA and YSLEER. V lost 1 base and J lost 5; bases outside the gene matches: 8. CDR3 bases: TGCGCCAGCAGCCAAGGTTTCACAGGGGGCGGAACTGAAGCTTTCTTT. Amino acid sequence: CASSQGFTGGGTEAFF.

This clonotype was found many times. CDR3 nucleotide sequence: TGTGCCAGCAGTTTTCGTTTCCGGGGGCGCAGCGGTCAGCCCCAGCATTTT. This codes for CASSFRFRGRSGQPQHF. The V gene is TRBV27, the J gene TRBJ1-5, with D tentatively TRBD1 (6 bases). V shed 3 bases and J shed 6 bases, with 21 bases lying between them. The CDR3 length is 17 residues. Germline CDR1 and CDR2: MNHEY and SMNVEV (reference sequence).

This clonotype was counted ten times or more. J is TRBJ2-7 and V is TRBV12-3 or TRBV12-4, with TRBD2 matching 7 bases. After removal of 8 bases from V and 4 bases from J, the junction contained 5 bases not matched to a gene. This CDR3 is built from 12 residues. In nucleotides, the CDR3 is TGTGCCAGCGGGGGAGGGGTTTACGAGCAGTACTTC. Its protein product is CASGGGVYEQYF.

As to this clonotype: A much larger clone lies one base from this, so it may be a read error. The chain links TRBV12-3 or TRBV12-4 to TRBJ2-3; 9 nucleotides agree with TRBD1. The CDR3 loop spans 16 amino acids. J lost 7 bases, V lost 5 bases, and 13 bases had no gene match. The CDR3 sequence: CASSPPWDRVPHTQYF. CDR3 DNA sequence: TGTGCCAGCAGTCCCCCATGGGACAGGGTCCCCCATACGCAGTATTTT.

This clonotype appeared many times. V is TRBV12-3 or TRBV12-4 and J is TRBJ1-2, with TRBD1 identical over 10 bases. Germline trimming cut 4 bases from V and 7 bases from J; bases unmatched to any gene: 6. This CDR3 region has 14 residues. The chain's CDR3 is CASSSGQGLPGYTF. The DNA of the CDR3 is TGTGCCAGCAGTTCGGGACAGGGGCTTCCTGGCTACACCTTC.

To note about this clonotype: Germline and junction disagree at one end, which may indicate a read error. The V and J genes are TRBV7-3 and TRBJ2-6; perhaps TRBD1 as D (5 bases). This CDR3 has 15 residues. Germline V lookup: CDR1 SGHTA, CDR2 FQGTGA. In DNA, the CDR3 is TGTGCCAGCAGCCCGTTGAACTCTGGGGCCAGCGTCCTGACTTTC. It translates to CASSPLNSGASVLTF.

This clonotype was seen many times. This chain links TRBV9 with TRBJ2-2, with 9 bases matching TRBD1. CDR1 is SGDLS, CDR2 YYNGEE, per germline. The V and J ends lost 7 bases and 0 bases, in that order; junction bases with no gene match: 4. This CDR3 spans 15 amino acids. The CDR3 bases are TGTGCCAGCGCCAGACAGGGGGCGAACACCGGGGAGCTGTTTTTT. Protein sequence: CASARQGANTGELFF.

The table lists this clonotype with many counts. The V call is TRBV18, the J call TRBJ1-2; the match to TRBD1 covers 7 bases. This CDR3 is 15 amino acids long. J gave up 3 bases and V 6 bases, and 10 bases lay outside the gene matches. Germline CDR1 KGHSH, CDR2 LQKENI. CDR3 DNA: TGTGCCAGCTCGACGACAGGGCGGGAGCACTATGGCTACACCTTC. Amino acids: CASSTTGREHYGYTF.

This clonotype was seen at least ten times. The chain links TRBV28 to TRBJ1-6; the match to TRBD1 covers 8 bases. The CDR3 spans 15 residues. V lost 5 bases to trimming and J lost 7 bases; unmatched junction nucleotides: 7. Per the germline V gene, CDR1 is MDHEN and CDR2 is SYDVKM. The CDR3 DNA reads TGTGCCAGCAGTCTCCGGACAGGGCTAAATTCACCCCTCCACTTT. Protein product: CASSLRTGLNSPLHF.

This clonotype was recorded at least ten times. Here the CDR3 reads CASTPWEGGNTIYF. The CDR3 DNA reads as TGTGCCAGTACCCCCTGGGAGGGGGGAAACACCATATATTTT. The chain employs TRBV19 and TRBJ1-3, with D possibly being TRBD1 (5 bases). Trimming shortened V by 7 bases and J by 4 bases, and 14 bases separated the two germline ends. This CDR3 region has 14 residues. CDR1 and CDR2 from the germline V gene are LNHDA and SQIVND (reference sequence).

This clonotype was observed at least ten times. The chain employs TRBV5-1 and TRBJ2-1; no definite D call. The CDR3 consists of 13 residues. The V gene lost 2 bases and the J gene lost 6 bases, with 9 bases spanning the gap. CDR1 is SGHRS and CDR2 is YFSETQ in the germline V gene. The CDR3 nucleotides are TGCGCCAGCAGCTTTGGTATCGGCAATGAGCAGTTCTTC. This encodes CASSFGIGNEQFF.

At least ten counts were recorded for this clonotype. This chain joins TRBV10-3 and TRBJ2-5; 12 bases match TRBD2. Germline lookup yields CDR1 ENHRY and CDR2 SYGVKD. V gave up 3 bases and J gave up 7 bases; unmatched junction bases: 3. This CDR3 spans 14 amino acids. The CDR3 region has the DNA TGTGCCATCAGTGAAGCTAGCGGGGGGGGGACCCAGTACTTC. It is translated as CAISEASGGGTQYF.

The table lists this clonotype with many counts. The chain uses TRBV27 and TRBJ2-3, with 14 bases fitting TRBD2. This CDR3 has 16 residues. The V and J ends lost 4 bases and 4 bases, in that order; junction bases with no gene match: 4. CDR1 is MNHEY and CDR2 is SMNVEV in the germline V gene (reference sequence). The CDR3 region has the DNA TGTGCCAGCAGTTCCGCGGGACTAGCGGGGGCAGATACGCAGTATTTT. This codes for CASSSAGLAGADTQYF.